The 30 T cell receptor beta chains below were found in one sample sequenced in a study of beta chain features in type 1 diabetes. Reverse transcription of all isolated RNA meant that expressed TCRB transcripts were sequenced. The data were produced by immunoSEQ multiplex PCR, yet TCRdb's version contains in-frame clones alone and is incomplete. This sample has roughly 220,000 clones, with approximately 16% found just once. General observations from the study: Type 1 diabetes patients had moderately but significantly shorter TCRB CDR3s in all four CD4+ subsets.

Their recognized antigens are unknown. The specimen was naive CD4+ T cells from blood. Source of these receptors: a man aged 25 to 40 with type 1 diabetes.

This chain connects TRBV19 to TRBJ2-7; D remains unclear. The germline V and J ends were trimmed by 4 bases and 1 base, with 5 bases remaining between them. Germline-derived CDR1 and CDR2 are LNHDA and SQIVND (reference sequence). CDR3 size: 12 residues. CDR3 DNA sequence: TGTGCCAGTAGTACCGTATCCTACGAGCAGTACTTC. Translated: CASSTVSYEQYF.

This clone was counted only a few times. A read error may account for a junction end that differs from germline. The CDR3 sequence: CASSPIGAGESF. CDR3 in DNA: TGTGCCAGCAGCCCTATCGGGGCAGGGGAGTCCTTC. The chain couples TRBV14 to TRBJ1-2, with D possibly TRBD1 on 6 matching bases. The germline gives CDR1 SGHDN, CDR2 FVKESK. CDR3 length equals 12 residues.

The chain carries TRBV6-4 and TRBJ1-4; TRBD1 matches 7 bases. The germline V gene encodes CDR1 MRHNA and CDR2 SNTAGT. V lost 6 bases to trimming and J lost 7 bases; unmatched junction nucleotides: 5. The length of the CDR3 is 13 residues. In DNA form, the CDR3 reads TGTGCCAGCAGCGACAGGGCGGGTGAAAAACTGTTTTTT. This gives the protein CASSDRAGEKLFF.

This clone was seen only a few times. The chain recombines TRBV28 with TRBJ2-3, with 8 positions matching TRBD1. This CDR3 spans 16 amino acids. Germline V gene sequence: CDR1 MDHEN, CDR2 SYDVKM. Losses at the gene ends were 4 bases for V and 0 bases for J; bases not matched to a gene: 6. CDR3 sequence reads: CASSWEWTGSTDTQYF. CDR3 in DNA: TGTGCCAGCAGTTGGGAGTGGACAGGGAGCACAGATACGCAGTATTTT.

The chain joins TRBV13 to TRBJ2-3; TRBD1 matches at 11 bases. V gave up 5 bases and J gave up 3 bases; unmatched junction bases: 10. The germline V gene has CDR1 PRHDT and CDR2 FYEKMQ (reference sequence). The CDR3 is made up of 17 amino acids. As DNA, the CDR3 is TGTGCCAGCAGCCCCTTCGCGCGGGACAGGGGGACAGATACGCAGTATTTT. Its translation is CASSPFARDRGTDTQYF.

This chain links TRBV7-2 with TRBJ2-3; D is ambiguous. In germline, CDR1 is SGHTA, CDR2 FQGNSA. V lost 2 bases to trimming and J lost 6 bases, with 3 bases between them. The CDR3 runs 11 residues. CDR3 in amino acids: CASSLPDTQYF. In DNA, the CDR3 is TGTGCCAGCAGCTTACCGGATACGCAGTATTTT.

This clone was seen only a few times. The V gene is TRBV10-3, the J gene TRBJ2-3; D gene uncertain. Trimming left V 0 bases short and J 4 bases short, with 5 bases between. The CDR3 contains 13 residues. Germline V gene data show CDR1 as ENHRY and CDR2 as SYGVKD. DNA of the CDR3: TGTGCCATCAGTGAGTCCTTCCCAGATACGCAGTATTTT. Translated, it gives CAISESFPDTQYF.

This clone is a singleton in its sample. The CDR3 protein is CASNGGRGTPLEQYF. The CDR3 nucleotides read TGTGCCAGCAATGGGGGCCGAGGTACCCCTCTGGAGCAGTACTTC. This chain links TRBV2 with TRBJ2-7; TRBD1 might be the D (6 bases). CDR1 is SNHLY and CDR2 is FYNNEI in the germline V gene. This CDR3 contains 15 residues. Trimming took off 7 bases at V and 7 bases at J, with 23 bases between the two ends.

The chain uses TRBV7-2 and TRBJ2-5; no firm D call. Looked up from germline, CDR1 is SGHTA and CDR2 is FQGNSA. V shed 5 bases and J shed 1 base, with 11 bases lying between them. There are 14 residues in the CDR3. The CDR3, as DNA: TGTGCCAGCAGCCCCCAGGCTTTCCAAGAGACCCAGTACTTC. Translating gives CASSPQAFQETQYF.

This clone was recorded a few times. In DNA form, the CDR3 reads TGCGCCAGCAGCTTGGGCAATTCCCGTCCCTACGAGCAGTACTTC. It specifies CASSLGNSRPYEQYF. The J gene is TRBJ2-7, the V gene TRBV5-1; D remains ambiguous. This CDR3 region has 15 residues. V was cut by 0 bases and J by 2 bases, with 12 bases left in between. Germline values: CDR1 SGHRS, CDR2 YFSETQ.

V and J are TRBV29-1 and TRBJ2-3; D possibly matches TRBD1 or TRBD2 (6 bases each). The length of the CDR3 is 15 residues. Germline lookup yields CDR1 SQVTM and CDR2 ANQGSEA. Trimming removed 4 bases at V and 2 bases at J, with 16 bases between. CDR3 coding DNA: TGCAGCGTTGCTCTGGCGGGACACAACACAGATACGCAGTATTTT. Protein: CSVALAGHNTDTQYF.

This clone showed up just a few times. V is TRBV10-3 and J is TRBJ2-1; D perhaps matches TRBD1 (6 bases). The CDR3 length is 15 residues. Trimming took 2 bases from V and 2 from J, leaving 10 bases between them. Germline V lookup: CDR1 ENHRY, CDR2 SYGVKD. The CDR3 region is CAISEPKGAYNEQFF. Here the CDR3 DNA reads TGTGCCATCAGTGAGCCCAAGGGGGCCTACAATGAGCAGTTCTTC.

This clone has just one count. Its ends do not fully match the called genes, so a read error is possible. This sequence joins TRBV12-5 and TRBJ1-5, with TRBD1 identical over 7 bases. This CDR3 region has 11 residues. Germline V gives CDR1 LGHNT, CDR2 FRNRAP. CDR3 bases: TGTGCTAGTGGCTTCGGACAGGCGATTAGTTTT. This encodes CASGFGQAISF. The entire variable domain, with the rest obtained from reference TRBV12-5 and TRBJ1-5, is as follows: DARVTQTPRHKVTEMGQEVTMRCQPILGHNTVFWYRQTMMQGLELLAYFRNRAPLDDSGMPKDRFSAEMPDATLATLKIQPSEPRDSAVYFCASGFGQAISFGDGTRLSIL.

Only a few counts were recorded for this clone. CDR3 DNA: TGTGCCAGTAGTATAAAACCGCCGTTACAGGGGAATGAGCAGTTCTTC. This codes for CASSIKPPLQGNEQFF. This rearrangement joins TRBV19 to TRBJ2-1, with 7 bases lining up with TRBD1. V was clipped by 2 bases and J by 7 bases; unmatched bases: 11. The CDR3 is 16 residues long. The V gene's germline CDR1 is LNHDA and CDR2 SQIVND (reference sequence).

This rearrangement joins TRBV30 to TRBJ2-1; the D is unclear. Between the trimmed V and J ends, which lost 8 bases and 0 bases, there was a span of 14 bases. The germline gives CDR1 GTSNPN, CDR2 SVGIG (reference sequence). This CDR3 is built from 14 residues. The CDR3 sequence: CATNRLSSYNEQFF. The CDR3 nucleotides read TGTGCCACCAATCGGCTTAGCTCCTACAATGAGCAGTTCTTC.

This clone was seen more than once but under ten times. The chain combines TRBV7-9 with TRBJ1-2; D ambiguous. Trimming left V 5 bases short and J 4 bases short, with 14 bases between. Germline CDR1 is SEHNR and CDR2 is FQNEAQ (reference sequence). The CDR3 is 14 residues long. CDR3 in DNA: TGTGCCAGCAGCCCTAGGTGGCCGACCTATGGCTACACCTTC. Translated: CASSPRWPTYGYTF.

This clone turned up a few times. The genes are TRBV7-6 and TRBJ2-4; perhaps TRBD1 as D (6 bases). Trimming shortened V by 5 bases and J by 9 bases, and 20 bases separated the two germline ends. The germline gives CDR1 SGHVS, CDR2 FNYEAQ. The CDR3 consists of 15 residues. The CDR3 sequence is CASSLQPQGIGIQYF. The CDR3, as DNA: TGTGCCAGCAGCCTCCAGCCGCAGGGGATTGGCATTCAGTACTTC.

With respect to this clone: Other DNA sequences in this sample translate to the same CDR3. The V call is TRBV29-1, the J call TRBJ2-6; D remains unclear. Between the trimmed V and J ends, which lost 5 bases and 0 bases, there was a span of 2 bases. The germline V gene encodes CDR1 SQVTM and CDR2 ANQGSEA. The CDR3 runs 12 residues. The CDR3 here is CSVLSGANVLTF. CDR3 sequence (DNA): TGCAGCGTTCTCTCTGGGGCCAACGTCCTGACTTTC.

This clone has more than one count but fewer than ten. V is TRBV15 and J is TRBJ2-4; no clear D gene. Deletions cut 4 bases from V and 3 bases from J, with 4 bases between. CDR3 length equals 12 residues. Looked up from germline, CDR1 is LNHNV and CDR2 is YYDKDF (reference sequence). CDR3 coding DNA: TGTGCCACCAGCAACCTCAAAAACATTCAGTACTTC. Amino acids: CATSNLKNIQYF.

This clone was observed a handful of times. The V gene is TRBV5-1, the J gene TRBJ2-5; possible D gene TRBD2, 6 bases. This CDR3 has 15 amino acids. The V end was cut by 4 bases, the J end by 1 base, with 14 bases between. Germline V gene lookup returns CDR1 SGHRS and CDR2 YFSETQ. CDR3 bases: TGCGCCAGCAGCCCCGGGACTTTCAGCCAAGAGACCCAGTACTTC. As protein: CASSPGTFSQETQYF.

This clone was counted between two and nine times. The chain carries TRBV9 and TRBJ2-1; TRBD2 agrees at 9 bases. Germline V gene sequence: CDR1 SGDLS, CDR2 YYNGEE. The CDR3 is made up of 17 amino acids. Trimming took 1 base from V and 7 from J; bases not matched to a gene: 12. The CDR3: CASSVRAAGGPKNEQFF. CDR3 nucleotides: TGTGCCAGCAGCGTACGGGCGGCGGGAGGGCCAAAGAATGAGCAGTTCTTC.

The CDR3 spells CSVVPSATIGDEQFF. CDR3 nucleotide sequence: TGCAGCGTCGTACCTAGCGCCACAATAGGGGATGAGCAGTTCTTC. The chain has TRBV29-1 and TRBJ2-1, with D possibly being TRBD2 (6 bases). V dropped 6 bases and J dropped 8 bases, with 23 bases sitting between them. The CDR3 consists of 15 residues. CDR1 is SQVTM, CDR2 ANQGSEA, per germline.

The V call is TRBV28, the J call TRBJ2-3; the D gene could be TRBD1 or TRBD2 (5 bases each). Per germline, CDR1 MDHEN and CDR2 SYDVKM. The CDR3 covers 16 residues. V was shortened by 3 bases and J by 3 bases, with 16 bases between the two germline ends. The CDR3 reads CASSFSGLGRTDTQYF. For the CDR3, the DNA is TGTGCCAGCAGTTTTTCGGGGCTGGGTCGAACAGATACGCAGTATTTT. The whole variable domain, remainder taken from reference TRBV28 and TRBJ2-3, is DVKVTQSSRYLVKRTGEKVFLECVQDMDHENMFWYRQDPGLGLRLIYFSYDVKMKEKGDIPEGYSVSREKKERFSLILESASTNQTSMYLCASSFSGLGRTDTQYFGPGTRLTVL.

The chain uses TRBV10-3 and TRBJ2-6; TRBD1 might be the D (6 bases). Germline values: CDR1 ENHRY, CDR2 SYGVKD. V was pared by 2 bases and J by 4 bases, with 12 bases between. The length of the CDR3 is 16 residues. As DNA, the CDR3 is TGTGCCATCAGTGAGATACAGGGCCCCGGGGCCAACGTCCTGACTTTC. It translates to CAISEIQGPGANVLTF.

The chain combines TRBV4-2 with TRBJ2-1; 8 nucleotides match TRBD1. Germline CDR1 reads LGHNA; CDR2 reads YNFKEQ. Trimming at V came to 2 bases and at J to 1 base, leaving 4 bases not matched to a gene. The CDR3 is 16 amino acids. The DNA for the CDR3 is TGTGCCAGCAGCCAACAGACAGGGGTTTCCTACAATGAGCAGTTCTTC. This translates into CASSQQTGVSYNEQFF.

This clone was counted a few times. The rearrangement links TRBV5-4 to TRBJ1-2; D ambiguous. V was pared by 1 base and J by 5 bases, with 9 bases between. From germline, CDR1 is SGHNT and CDR2 YYREEE (reference sequence). The CDR3 has 13 residues. CDR3 DNA sequence: TGTGCCAGCAGCTTGACTGCCGAGTATGGCTACACCTTC. The encoded protein is CASSLTAEYGYTF.

The chain employs TRBV19 and TRBJ1-1, with D unclear. The germline gives CDR1 LNHDA, CDR2 SQIVND (reference sequence). CDR3 length equals 14 residues. Trimming shortened V by 1 base and J by 5 bases, and 11 bases separated the two germline ends. Here the CDR3 DNA reads TGTGCCAGTAGTATAGTCGAGGGATGGACTGAAGCTTTCTTT. Its translation is CASSIVEGWTEAFF.

This clone came up a few times. The genes are TRBV29-1 and TRBJ2-2; TRBD2 might be the D (6 bases). This CDR3 is built from 13 residues. V lost 8 bases and J lost 4, with 14 bases in between. Germline CDR1 is SQVTM and CDR2 is ANQGSEA. The CDR3 region has the DNA TGCAGCACTGGAGGGCCGGGCACCGGGGAGCTGTTTTTT. This sequence encodes CSTGGPGTGELFF.

The V gene is TRBV4-1, the J gene TRBJ1-4; no firm D call. Trimming removed 6 bases from V and 11 bases from J, with 10 bases in between. Germline CDR1 reads MGHRA; CDR2 reads YSYEKL. CDR3 length: 11 residues. The CDR3 sequence is CASSATPKLFF. As DNA, the CDR3 is TGCGCCAGCAGTGCCACTCCGAAACTGTTTTTT.

V is TRBV30 and J is TRBJ2-3, with TRBD2 as a possible D gene (6 bases). The CDR3 is made up of 17 amino acids. V was clipped by 0 bases and J by 3 bases, with 19 bases between them. From germline, CDR1 is GTSNPN and CDR2 SVGIG (reference sequence). CDR3 residues: CAWSVRRASVGTDTQYF. DNA for the CDR3: TGTGCCTGGAGTGTAAGGCGGGCTAGCGTGGGAACAGATACGCAGTATTTT.